This TCR beta chain was identified in a study of technical replicates of blood from a handful of donors. The CDR3 consists of 13 residues. Trimming left V 0 bases short and J 8 bases short, with 10 bases between. The V gene's germline CDR1 is MNHNS and CDR2 SASEGT. Repertoires were generated with immunoSEQ multiplex PCR, while TCRdb's copy carries only in-frame clones and drops some. The data show around 100,000 clones, roughly 95% seen once. The J gene is TRBJ1-2, the V gene TRBV6-1; D may be TRBD1 (5 bases). The sequenced sample was T cells isolated from PBMCs. The clonotype comes from a human donor in good health. The CDR3 DNA is TGTGCCAGCAGTGAAGCAGGGGCAGGGGGCTACACCTTC. Protein product: CASSEAGAGGYTF.